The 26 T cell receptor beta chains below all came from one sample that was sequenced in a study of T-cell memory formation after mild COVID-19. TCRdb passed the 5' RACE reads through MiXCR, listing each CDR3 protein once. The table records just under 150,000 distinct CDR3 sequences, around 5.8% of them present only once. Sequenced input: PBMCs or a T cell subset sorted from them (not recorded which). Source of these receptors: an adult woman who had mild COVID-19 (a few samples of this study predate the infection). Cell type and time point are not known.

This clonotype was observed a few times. The chain's CDR3 is CATSDPGQSTDTQYF. CDR3 bases: TGTGCCACCAGTGACCCCGGACAGAGCACAGATACGCAGTATTTT. The V call is TRBV24-1, the J call TRBJ2-3, with a weak D call TRBD1 (6 bases). Trimming removed 4 bases from V and 0 bases from J, with 10 bases in between. CDR1 is KGHDR, CDR2 SFDVKD, per germline. The CDR3 covers 15 residues.

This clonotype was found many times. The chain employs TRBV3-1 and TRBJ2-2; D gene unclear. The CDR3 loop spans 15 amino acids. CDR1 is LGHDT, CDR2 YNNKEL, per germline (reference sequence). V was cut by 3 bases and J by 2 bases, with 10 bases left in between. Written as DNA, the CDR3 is TGTGCCAGCAGCCAGGACGGATTTAACACCGGGGAGCTGTTTTTT. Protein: CASSQDGFNTGELFF.

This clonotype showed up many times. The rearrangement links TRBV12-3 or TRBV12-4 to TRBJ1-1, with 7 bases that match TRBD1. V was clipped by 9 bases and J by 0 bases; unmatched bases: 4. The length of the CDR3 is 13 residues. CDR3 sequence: CASMTGLNTEAFF. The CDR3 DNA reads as TGTGCCAGTATGACAGGGTTGAACACTGAAGCTTTCTTT.

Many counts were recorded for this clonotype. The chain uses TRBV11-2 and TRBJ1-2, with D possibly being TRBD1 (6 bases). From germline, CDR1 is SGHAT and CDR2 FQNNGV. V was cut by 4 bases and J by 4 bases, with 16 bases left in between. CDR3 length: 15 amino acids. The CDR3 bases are TGTGCCAGCAGCTCCCGCGGGGGCACCCTCTATGGCTACACCTTC. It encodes CASSSRGGTLYGYTF.

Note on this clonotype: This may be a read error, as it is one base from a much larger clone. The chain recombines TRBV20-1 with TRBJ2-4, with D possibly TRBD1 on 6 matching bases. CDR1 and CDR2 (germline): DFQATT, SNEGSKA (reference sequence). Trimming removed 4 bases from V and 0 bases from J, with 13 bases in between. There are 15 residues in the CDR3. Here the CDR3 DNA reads TGCAGTGCTATCGGACAGAGGGTAGCCAAAAACATTCAGTACTTC. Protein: CSAIGQRVAKNIQYF.

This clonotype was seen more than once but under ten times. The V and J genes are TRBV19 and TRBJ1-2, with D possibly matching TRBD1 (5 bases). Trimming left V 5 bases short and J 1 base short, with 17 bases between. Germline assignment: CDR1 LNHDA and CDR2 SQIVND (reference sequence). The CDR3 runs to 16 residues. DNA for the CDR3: TGTGCCAGTAGTTCCCCCGGGACGGAAGGTAACTATGGCTACACCTTC. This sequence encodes CASSSPGTEGNYGYTF.

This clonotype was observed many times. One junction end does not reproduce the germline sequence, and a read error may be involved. The CDR3 region is CASSLAASYEQYF. CDR3 DNA: TGTGCTAGCAGCTTAGCGGCCTCCTACGAGCAGTACTTC. The genes are TRBV7-7 and TRBJ2-7, with D maybe TRBD2 (6 bases). Per the germline V gene, CDR1 is SSHAT and CDR2 is FNYEAQ (reference sequence). There are 13 residues in the CDR3.

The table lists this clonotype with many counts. The CDR3 reads CASSLGGEYNEQFF. The CDR3, as DNA: TGCGCCAGCAGCTTGGGAGGGGAGTACAATGAGCAGTTCTTC. V usage is TRBV5-1 and J usage is TRBJ2-1; D could derive from TRBD1 or TRBD2 (5 bases each). Trimming left V 0 bases short and J 4 bases short, with 8 bases between. Germline V gives CDR1 SGHRS, CDR2 YFSETQ. The CDR3 has 14 amino acids.

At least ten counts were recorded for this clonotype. The chain's CDR3 is CASSLTPNTEAFF. The DNA for the CDR3 is TGTGCCAGCAGCTTAACCCCGAACACTGAAGCTTTCTTT. V and J are TRBV7-2 and TRBJ1-1; D remains ambiguous. This CDR3 comprises 13 residues. V lost 2 bases and J 1 base, leaving 5 bases between the germline ends. The germline CDR1 and CDR2 sequences are SGHTA and FQGNSA. Supplemented by reference TRBV7-2 and TRBJ1-1, the full variable domain reads GAGVSQSPSNKVTEKGKDVELRCDPISGHTALYWYRQSLGQGLEFLIYFQGNSAPDKSGLPSDRFSAERTGGSVSTLTIQRTQQEDSAVYLCASSLTPNTEAFFGQGTRLTVV.

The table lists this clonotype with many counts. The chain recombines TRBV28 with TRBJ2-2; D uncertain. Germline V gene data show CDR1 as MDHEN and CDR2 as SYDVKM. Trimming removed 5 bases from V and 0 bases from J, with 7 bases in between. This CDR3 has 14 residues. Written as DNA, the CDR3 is TGTGCCAGCAGTCTCGGCGCGAACACCGGGGAGCTGTTTTTT. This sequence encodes CASSLGANTGELFF.

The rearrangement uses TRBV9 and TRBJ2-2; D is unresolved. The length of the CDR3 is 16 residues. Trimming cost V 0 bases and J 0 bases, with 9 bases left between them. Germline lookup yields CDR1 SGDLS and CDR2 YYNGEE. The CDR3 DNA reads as TGTGCCAGCAGCGTAGGGGAACAGCCGAACACCGGGGAGCTGTTTTTT. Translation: CASSVGEQPNTGELFF. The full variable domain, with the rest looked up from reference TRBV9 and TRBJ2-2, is DSGVTQTPKHLITATGQRVTLRCSPRSGDLSVYWYQQSLDQGLQFLIQYYNGEERAKGNILERFSAQQFPDLHSELNLSSLELGDSALYFCASSVGEQPNTGELFFGEGSRLTVL.

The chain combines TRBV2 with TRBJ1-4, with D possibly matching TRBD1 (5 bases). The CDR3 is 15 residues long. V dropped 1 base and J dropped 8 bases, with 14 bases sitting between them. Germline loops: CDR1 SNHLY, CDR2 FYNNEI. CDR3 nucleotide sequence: TGTGCCAGCAGTGAAGAGGGGCGGAGGTGGGAAAAACTGTTTTTT. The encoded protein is CASSEEGRRWEKLFF. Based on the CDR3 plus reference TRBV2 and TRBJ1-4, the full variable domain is EPEVTQTPSHQVTQMGQEVILRCVPISNHLYFYWYRQILGQKVEFLVSFYNNEISEKSEIFDDQFSVERPDGSNFTLKIRSTKLEDSAMYFCASSEEGRRWEKLFFGSGTQLSVL.

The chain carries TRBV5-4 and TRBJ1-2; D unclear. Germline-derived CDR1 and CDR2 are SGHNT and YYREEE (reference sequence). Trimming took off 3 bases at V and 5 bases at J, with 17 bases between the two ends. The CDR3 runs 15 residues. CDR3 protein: CASSSYPQQQYGYTF. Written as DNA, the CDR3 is TGTGCCAGCAGCTCCTATCCTCAGCAACAATATGGCTACACCTTC.

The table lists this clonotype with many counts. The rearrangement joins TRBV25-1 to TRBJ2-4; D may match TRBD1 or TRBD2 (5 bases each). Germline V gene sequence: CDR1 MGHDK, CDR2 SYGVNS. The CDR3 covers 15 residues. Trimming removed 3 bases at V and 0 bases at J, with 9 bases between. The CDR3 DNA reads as TGTGCCAGCAGTGACTCCGGGACAGCCAAAAACATTCAGTACTTC. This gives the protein CASSDSGTAKNIQYF.

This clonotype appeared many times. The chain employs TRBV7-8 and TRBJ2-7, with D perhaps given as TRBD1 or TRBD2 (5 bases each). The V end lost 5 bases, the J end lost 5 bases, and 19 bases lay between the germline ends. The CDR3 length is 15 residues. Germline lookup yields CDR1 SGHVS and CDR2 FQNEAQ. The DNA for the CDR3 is TGTGCCAGCAGCCGAAAGGGGACGCCTTCGGACGAGCAGTACTTC. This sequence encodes CASSRKGTPSDEQYF. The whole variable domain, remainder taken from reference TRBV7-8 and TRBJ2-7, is GAGVSQSPRYKVAKRGQDVALRCDPISGHVSLFWYQQALGQGPEFLTYFQNEAQLDKSGLPSDRFFAERPEGSVSTLKIQRTQQEDSAVYLCASSRKGTPSDEQYFGPGTRLTVT.

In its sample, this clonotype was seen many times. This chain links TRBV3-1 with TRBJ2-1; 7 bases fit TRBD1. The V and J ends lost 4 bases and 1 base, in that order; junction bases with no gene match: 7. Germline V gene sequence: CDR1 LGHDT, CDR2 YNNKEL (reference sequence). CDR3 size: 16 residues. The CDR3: CASSPQGPKSYNEQFF. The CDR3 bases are TGTGCCAGCAGCCCACAGGGGCCGAAGTCCTACAATGAGCAGTTCTTC.

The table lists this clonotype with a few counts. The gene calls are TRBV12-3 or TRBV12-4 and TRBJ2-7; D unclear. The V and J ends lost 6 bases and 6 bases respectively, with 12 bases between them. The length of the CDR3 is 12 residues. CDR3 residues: CASSRRSGEQYF. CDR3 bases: TGTGCCAGCAGCCGCCGCTCGGGCGAGCAGTACTTC.

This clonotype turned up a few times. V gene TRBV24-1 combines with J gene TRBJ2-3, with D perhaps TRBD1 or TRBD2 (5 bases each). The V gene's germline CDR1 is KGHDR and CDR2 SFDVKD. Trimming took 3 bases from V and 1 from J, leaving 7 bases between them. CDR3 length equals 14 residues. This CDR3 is CATSDPGRTDTQYF. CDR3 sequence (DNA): TGTGCCACCAGTGATCCGGGACGCACAGATACGCAGTATTTT.

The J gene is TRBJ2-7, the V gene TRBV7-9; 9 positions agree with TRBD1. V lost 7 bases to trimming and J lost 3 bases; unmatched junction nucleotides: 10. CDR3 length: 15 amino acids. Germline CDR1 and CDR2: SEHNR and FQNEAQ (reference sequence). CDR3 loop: CASTYTTGGDYEQYF. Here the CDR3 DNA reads TGTGCCAGCACATATACTACAGGGGGCGACTACGAGCAGTACTTC.

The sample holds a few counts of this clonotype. This chain's CDR3 is CASSQEGTSNTGELFF. The DNA of the CDR3 is TGCGCCAGCAGCCAAGAAGGAACGTCGAACACCGGGGAGCTGTTTTTT. This chain connects TRBV4-3 to TRBJ2-2; D call uncertain. Deletions cut 0 bases from V and 0 bases from J, with 8 bases between. This CDR3 comprises 16 residues. Germline V gene sequence: CDR1 LGHNA, CDR2 YSLEER.

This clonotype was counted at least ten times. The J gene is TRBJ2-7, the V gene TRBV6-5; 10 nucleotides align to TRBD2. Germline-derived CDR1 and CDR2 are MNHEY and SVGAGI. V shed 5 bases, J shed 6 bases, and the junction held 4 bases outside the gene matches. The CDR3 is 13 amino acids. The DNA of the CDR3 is TGTGCCAGCAGTCTAGCGGGAGTAGGCGAGCAGTACTTC. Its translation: CASSLAGVGEQYF.

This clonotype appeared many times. The chain's CDR3 is CASSYSGTTNYGYTF. The CDR3 coding sequence is TGTGCCAGCAGTTACTCGGGGACAACTAACTATGGCTACACCTTC. V gene TRBV6-5 combines with J gene TRBJ1-2, with D possibly being TRBD1 (6 bases). Trimming pared 0 bases from V and 0 bases from J, leaving 8 bases between. This CDR3 contains 15 residues. The V gene's germline CDR1 is MNHEY and CDR2 SVGAGI.

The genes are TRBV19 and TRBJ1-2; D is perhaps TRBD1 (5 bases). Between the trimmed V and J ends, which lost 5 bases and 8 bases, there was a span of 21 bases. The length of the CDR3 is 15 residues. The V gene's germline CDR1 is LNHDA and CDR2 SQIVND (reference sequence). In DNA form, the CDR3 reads TGTGCCAGTAGTGTAGGACAACAAGTGGAGGCGGGCTACACCTTC. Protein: CASSVGQQVEAGYTF.

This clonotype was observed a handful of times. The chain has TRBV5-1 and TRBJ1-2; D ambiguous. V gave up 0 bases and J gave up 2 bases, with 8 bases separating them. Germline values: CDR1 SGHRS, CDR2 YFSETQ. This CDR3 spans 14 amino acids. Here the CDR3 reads CASSLEEGNYGYTF. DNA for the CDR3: TGCGCCAGCAGCTTGGAGGAGGGCAACTATGGCTACACCTTC.

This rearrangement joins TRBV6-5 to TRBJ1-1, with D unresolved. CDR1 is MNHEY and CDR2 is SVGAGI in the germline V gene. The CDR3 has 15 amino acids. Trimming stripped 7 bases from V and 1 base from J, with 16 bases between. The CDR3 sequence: CASTKRAGTNTEAFF. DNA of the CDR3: TGTGCCAGCACCAAGAGGGCGGGAACGAACACTGAAGCTTTCTTT.

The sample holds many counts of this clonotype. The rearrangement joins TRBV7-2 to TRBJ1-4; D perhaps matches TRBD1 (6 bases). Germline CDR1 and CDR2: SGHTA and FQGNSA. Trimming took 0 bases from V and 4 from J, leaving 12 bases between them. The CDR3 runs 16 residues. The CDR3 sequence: CASSLARGPGNEKLFF. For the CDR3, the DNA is TGTGCCAGCAGCTTAGCTCGGGGGCCTGGTAATGAAAAACTGTTTTTT.